The 5 T cell receptor beta chains presented below share a single source sample, sequenced in a study of shared clonotypes between healthy human individuals. Naive CD8 populations comprised CD45RO-negative cells positively selected for CCR7, excluding terminally differentiated effector memory CD45RA+ cells. TCRdb keeps only in-frame clones here, not all; method: immunoSEQ multiplex PCR. Of nearly 2 million clones listed, roughly 95% are singletons. What was sequenced was naive CD8+ T cells sorted from blood. The source of these receptors is a man younger than 35 in good health.

Turning to this clone: Other nucleotide sequences in the sample specify the same CDR3. This chain uses TRBV28 with TRBJ2-7; 10 nucleotides align to TRBD2. Germline V gives CDR1 MDHEN, CDR2 SYDVKM. After removal of 9 bases from V and 1 base from J, the junction contained 6 bases not matched to a gene. This CDR3 is built from 14 residues. CDR3 protein: CASKLAGESYEQYF. The CDR3 bases are TGTGCCAGTAAGCTAGCGGGGGAGTCCTACGAGCAGTACTTC.

This clone was observed a few times. Additional DNA sequences in this sample encode the identical CDR3. The chain carries TRBV7-9 and TRBJ1-4; no firm D call. Germline V gives CDR1 SEHNR, CDR2 FQNEAQ (reference sequence). The CDR3 is 11 amino acids. V was clipped by 5 bases and J by 7 bases, with 5 bases between them. The CDR3 DNA sequence: TGTGCCAGCAGCCCCGGTGAAAAACTGTTTTTT. Translation: CASSPGEKLFF.

The chain links TRBV19 to TRBJ2-1; 9 bases fit TRBD2. V shed 5 bases, J shed 1 base, and the junction held 3 bases outside the gene matches. The germline V gene encodes CDR1 LNHDA and CDR2 SQIVND (reference sequence). The CDR3 is 15 residues long. In DNA form, the CDR3 reads TGTGCCAGTAGTCCCAGCGGGGGGTCCTACAATGAGCAGTTCTTC. It translates to CASSPSGGSYNEQFF.

The V call is TRBV7-2, the J call TRBJ2-6; 7 bases agree with TRBD1. Germline assignment: CDR1 SGHTA and CDR2 FQGNSA. The junction had 5 bases not matched to a gene; V was cut back by 5 bases and J by 4 bases. The CDR3 spans 15 residues. CDR3 in amino acids: CASSATGFGANVLTF. CDR3 nucleotide sequence: TGTGCCAGCAGCGCGACAGGGTTCGGGGCCAACGTCCTGACTTTC. Based on the CDR3 plus reference TRBV7-2 and TRBJ2-6, the full variable domain is GAGVSQSPSNKVTEKGKDVELRCDPISGHTALYWYRQSLGQGLEFLIYFQGNSAPDKSGLPSDRFSAERTGGSVSTLTIQRTQQEDSAVYLCASSATGFGANVLTFGAGSRLTVL.

The rearrangement joins TRBV5-6 to TRBJ2-1, with 10 positions matching TRBD2. The CDR3 extends over 16 amino acids. Germline V gene sequence: CDR1 SGHDT, CDR2 YYEEEE. The V segment lost 6 bases and the J segment 4 bases; nucleotides outside the gene matches: 10. The CDR3 bases are TGTGCCAGCACCCCGGCGGTTAGCGGGAGGTACAATGAGCAGTTCTTC. Its translation: CASTPAVSGRYNEQFF.